A selection of T cell receptor beta chains follows, all from one sample in a study of T-cell memory formation after mild COVID-19. MiXCR, run by TCRdb on the 5' RACE reads, gives a single entry per CDR3 protein. The sample consists of around 250,000 distinct CDR3 sequences, 16% of them appearing once. Sample: PBMCs or a T cell subset sorted from them (not recorded which). Receptors were obtained from a man in his late teens or twenties who had mild COVID-19 (a few samples of this study predate the infection). Cell type and time point are not known. CDR3s leave out the opening cysteine and the closing phenylalanine or tryptophan. Clone size is stated in some rows and not others, as once, few, many or a class when expanded.

>.|TRBV5-4|TRBJ2-4
ASSPTAGGKDTSIQY
>many|TRBV5-1|TRBJ1-1
ASSTGTGGTEAF
>.|TRBV5-1|TRBJ2-1
ASRFGSSGGAGEQF
>few|TRBV7-6|TRBJ2-2
ASSSKTSLSTGELF
>.|TRBV18|TRBJ2-1
ASSPRPLASSYNEQF
>.|TRBV5-1|TRBJ2-5
ASSPALSTGVSQETQY
>.|TRBV12-3/TRBV12-4|TRBJ2-6
ASSFRGITGANVLT
>.|TRBV23-1|TRBJ2-1
ALRTAPYNEQF
>few|TRBV7-9|TRBJ1-2
AELSLGLAGGYT
>.|TRBV18|TRBJ1-5
ASSPLQDQPQH
>.|TRBV6-2/TRBV6-3|TRBJ1-1
ASSRRGTAF
>many|TRBV25-1|TRBJ1-2
ASSEGGQVNYGYT
>few|TRBV12-3/TRBV12-4|TRBJ2-7
ASSLSSRANLYEQY
>few|TRBV20-1|TRBJ2-5
SALGQNQETQY
>.|TRBV27|TRBJ2-1
ASSQTGTRPYNEQF
>.|TRBV7-3|TRBJ1-6
ASSSSGTAYSPLH
>.|TRBV5-1|TRBJ2-5
ASSLAEGQETQY
>few|TRBV20-1|TRBJ1-1
SARPGGANTEAF
>.|TRBV10-3|TRBJ1-2
AISDTYGYT
>few|TRBV3-1|TRBJ2-6
ASRASGGLLYSGANVLT
>many|TRBV5-1|TRBJ2-1
ASSLAGDHNEQF
>few|TRBV4-2|TRBJ2-5
ASSQDRGSERAETQY
>.|TRBV5-1|TRBJ2-5
ASSFSGAAETQY
>.|TRBV20-1|TRBJ2-3
SAPASETTTDTQY
>few|TRBV7-9|TRBJ2-3
ASSFRLAGAQDTQY
>few|TRBV20-1|TRBJ1-1
SAVSGANTEAF
>few|TRBV9|TRBJ2-3
ASSARTSADTQY
>.|TRBV6-1|TRBJ2-3
ASSGELAGGLTDTQY
>few|TRBV7-9|TRBJ1-5
ASSLSVGNQPQH
>few|TRBV7-2|TRBJ2-2
ASSFRTAGELF
>.|TRBV12-3/TRBV12-4|TRBJ2-5
ASSNTGSRETQY
>.|TRBV20-1|TRBJ1-2
SASKGVSGGYT
>.|TRBV15|TRBJ1-4
ATSRDRGGNEKLF
>few|TRBV15|TRBJ2-5
ATSRDRRQARETQY
>once|TRBV24-1|TRBJ2-3
ATSVAGRTDTQY
>.|TRBV12-3/TRBV12-4|TRBJ1-1
ASSHGTTNTEAF
>.|TRBV7-9|TRBJ2-7
ASREAGADYEQY
>few|TRBV29-1|TRBJ2-4
SVGDRVKNIQY
>.|TRBV2|TRBJ1-2
ASTPLGTGEGYT
>many|TRBV11-3|TRBJ2-3
ASSSPGGPRDTQY
>few|TRBV5-1|TRBJ2-5
ASSLEWQETQY
>.|TRBV7-6|TRBJ2-1
AIVDSLLNEQF
>many|TRBV7-2|TRBJ1-3
ASSLGGPASGNTIY
>.|TRBV5-1|TRBJ2-3
ASSSSPAGGSTDTQY
>many|TRBV7-9|TRBJ1-2
ASSLATGGGYT
>few|TRBV4-3|TRBJ2-3
ASSQESSGGTDTQY
>few|TRBV12-3/TRBV12-4|TRBJ2-5
ASSLATRQGWGETQY
>few|TRBV7-9|TRBJ2-1
ASSLPGIAYNEQF
>.|TRBV6-1|TRBJ2-3
ASSPGQFGTQY
>.|TRBV4-2|TRBJ1-5
ASSRQDGNQPQH
>.|TRBV12-5|TRBJ1-1
ASAAGVFPEAF
>many|TRBV20-1|TRBJ2-3
SARPGGFTDTQY
>few|TRBV6-2/TRBV6-3|TRBJ2-3
ASRGGAWDTQY
>few|TRBV29-1|TRBJ2-1
SVYSLTYNEQF